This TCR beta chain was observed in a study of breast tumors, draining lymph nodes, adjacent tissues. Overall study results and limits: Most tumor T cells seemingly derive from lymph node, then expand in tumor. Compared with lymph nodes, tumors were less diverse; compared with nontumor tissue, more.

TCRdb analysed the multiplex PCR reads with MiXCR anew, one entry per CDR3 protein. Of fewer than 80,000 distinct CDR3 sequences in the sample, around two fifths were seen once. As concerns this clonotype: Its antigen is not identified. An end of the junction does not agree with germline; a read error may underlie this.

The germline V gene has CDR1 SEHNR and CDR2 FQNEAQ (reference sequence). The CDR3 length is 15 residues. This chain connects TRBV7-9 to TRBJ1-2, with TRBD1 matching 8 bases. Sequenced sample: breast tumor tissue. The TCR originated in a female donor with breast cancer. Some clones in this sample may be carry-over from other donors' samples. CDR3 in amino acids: CASSTGRGRGYGYSF. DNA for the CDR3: TGTGCCAGCAGCACGGGCAGGGGGCGAGGTTATGGCTACTCCTTC.